These 6 T cell receptor beta chains were all obtained from the same sample, sequenced in a study of regulatory T cells in long-lasting Graves disease. Construction of the TCR beta libraries employed iRepertoire HTBI primers in conjunction with Arm-PCR of CDR3 regions. TCRdb redid the calling of the multiplex PCR reads with MiXCR, one entry per CDR3 protein. The table lists about 470,000 distinct CDR3 sequences, about 15% of them singletons, with over 15% in the top ten. Stated time point: newly diagnosed GD, antithyroid drugs for less than 3 months. The authors made the TCR library using RNA they extracted from PBMCs. The same specimen was also included in a second study, on T cells in Graves' hyperthyroidism and ophthalmopathy.

The sequencing used peripheral blood mononuclear cells (PBMCs), collected at new diagnosis, from a patient treated with antithyroid drugs. The source is a woman aged 25 to 45 with Graves disease.

In this sample, this clonotype turned up many times. V is TRBV12-3 or TRBV12-4 and J is TRBJ2-1; tentative D call: TRBD1 (5 bases). Trimming left V 6 bases short and J 1 base short, with 10 bases between. The length of the CDR3 is 14 residues. The CDR3 DNA follows: TGTGCCAGCAGCTCTAAGGGGTCCTACAATGAGCAGTTCTTC. Encoded protein: CASSSKGSYNEQFF.

This clonotype was recorded at least ten times. This chain joins TRBV20-1 and TRBJ2-7; 7 nucleotides align to TRBD1. The CDR3 spans 11 residues. Trimming removed 6 bases from V and 4 bases from J; junction bases left unmatched: 3. Per the germline V gene, CDR1 is DFQATT and CDR2 is SNEGSKA (reference sequence). As DNA, the CDR3 is TGCAGTGCAGGGGGCGGATACGAGCAGTACTTC. Translated, it gives CSAGGGYEQYF.

In its sample, this clonotype was seen many times. This rearrangement joins TRBV5-1 to TRBJ2-1, with TRBD2 matching over 8 bases. Germline loops: CDR1 SGHRS, CDR2 YFSETQ. CDR3 length equals 18 residues. V shed 3 bases, J shed 0 bases, and the junction held 11 bases outside the gene matches. The CDR3 nucleotides read TGCGCCAGCAGCTGGTTGCCTAGCGGGTTAAACTCCTACAATGAGCAGTTCTTC. Its protein product is CASSWLPSGLNSYNEQFF.

This clonotype came up many times. J is TRBJ2-5 and V is TRBV10-2, with TRBD1 as a possible D gene (6 bases). The V end lost 6 bases, the J end lost 1 base, and 12 bases lay between the germline ends. The germline V gene has CDR1 WSHSY and CDR2 SAAADI. CDR3 length: 14 residues. CDR3 loop: CASSLTGSQETQYF. The DNA for the CDR3 is TGCGCCAGCAGCCTGACAGGTAGCCAAGAGACCCAGTACTTC.

This clonotype came up many times. The chain links TRBV15 to TRBJ2-1; 11 bases fit TRBD1. The V and J ends lost 2 bases and 3 bases, in that order; junction bases with no gene match: 6. Germline lookup yields CDR1 LNHNV and CDR2 YYDKDF (reference sequence). The CDR3 runs 17 residues. CDR3 sequence reads: CATSRISGTGGYNEQFF. DNA for the CDR3: TGTGCCACCAGCAGAATATCCGGGACAGGGGGCTACAATGAGCAGTTCTTC.

Ten or more counts support this clonotype. The chain recombines TRBV28 with TRBJ2-7; D is ambiguous. The V end was cut by 6 bases, the J end by 2 bases, with 11 bases between. CDR3 size: 13 residues. Germline CDR1 and CDR2: MDHEN and SYDVKM. The CDR3 coding sequence is TGTGCCAGCAGCTCTGACCCCCCCTACGAGCAGTACTTC. Its protein product is CASSSDPPYEQYF.